This TCR beta chain originates from a study of T cell changes during pregnancy in multiple sclerosis. The CDR3 has 15 residues. Germline V gene lookup returns CDR1 SGHRS and CDR2 YFSETQ. Trimming removed 4 bases from V and 7 bases from J; junction bases left unmatched: 10. The table came from immunoSEQ multiplex PCR; TCRdb's copy has only in-frame clones and leaves some out. The sample shows about 75,000 clones, about 90% of them seen only once. The source is a female donor in good health, enrolled as a control in a pregnancy study. This chain uses TRBV5-1 with TRBJ1-5; 8 nucleotides match TRBD1. Specimen: peripheral blood, collected in the first trimester of pregnancy. The CDR3: CASSHLTGENQPQHF. CDR3 bases: TGCGCCAGCAGCCACCTGACAGGGGAGAACCAGCCCCAGCATTTT.